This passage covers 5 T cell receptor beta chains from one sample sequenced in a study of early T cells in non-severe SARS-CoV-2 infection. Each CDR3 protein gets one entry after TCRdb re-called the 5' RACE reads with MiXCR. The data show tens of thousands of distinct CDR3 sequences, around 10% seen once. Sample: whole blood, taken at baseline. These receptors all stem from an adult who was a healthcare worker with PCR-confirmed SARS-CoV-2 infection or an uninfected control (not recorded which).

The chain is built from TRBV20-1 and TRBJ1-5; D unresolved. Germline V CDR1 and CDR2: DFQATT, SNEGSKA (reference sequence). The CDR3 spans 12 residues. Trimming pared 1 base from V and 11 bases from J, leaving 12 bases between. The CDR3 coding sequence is TGCAGTGCTAGAGGATCCGGAGAGACCCAGCATTTT. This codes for CSARGSGETQHF.

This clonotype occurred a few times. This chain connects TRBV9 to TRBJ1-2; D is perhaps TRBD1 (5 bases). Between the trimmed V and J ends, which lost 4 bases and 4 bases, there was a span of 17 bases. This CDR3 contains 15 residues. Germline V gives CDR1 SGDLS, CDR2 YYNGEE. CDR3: CASSKRDGLTYGYTF. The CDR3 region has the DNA TGTGCCAGCAGCAAACGGGACGGCCTGACCTATGGCTACACCTTC.

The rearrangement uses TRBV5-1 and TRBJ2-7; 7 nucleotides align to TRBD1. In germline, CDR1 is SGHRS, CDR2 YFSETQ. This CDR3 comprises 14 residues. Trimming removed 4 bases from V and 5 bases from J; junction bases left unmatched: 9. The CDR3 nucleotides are TGCGCCAGCAGCGACAGGGTAGAGGCCCACGAGCAGTACTTC. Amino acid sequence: CASSDRVEAHEQYF.

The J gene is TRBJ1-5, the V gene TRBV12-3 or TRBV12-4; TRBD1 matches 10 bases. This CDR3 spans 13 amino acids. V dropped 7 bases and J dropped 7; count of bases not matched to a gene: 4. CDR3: CASTGQGTQPQHF. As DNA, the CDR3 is TGTGCCAGCACGGGACAGGGGACGCAGCCCCAGCATTTT.

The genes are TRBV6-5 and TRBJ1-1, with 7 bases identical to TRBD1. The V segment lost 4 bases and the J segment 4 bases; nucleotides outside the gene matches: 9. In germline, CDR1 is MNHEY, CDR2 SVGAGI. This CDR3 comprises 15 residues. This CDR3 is CASSSPPTGTTEAFF. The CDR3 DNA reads TGTGCCAGCAGTTCCCCCCCGACAGGGACCACTGAAGCTTTCTTT.